A selection of T cell receptor beta chains follows, all from one sample in a study of blood T cell repertoires in COVID-19. Assay: immunoSEQ multiplex PCR; the TCRdb copy retains only in-frame clones and omits some. The sample carries 250,000 or so clones, 90% recorded once. The source material was PBMCs or T cells enriched from blood (not recorded which). The receptor source for this set is a man aged 45-65 years who had been exposed to COVID-19. Each CDR3 is given with its conserved first and last residue. D genes are given only for firm matches. Not every row has a clone size; where given, it reads once, few, many or a size class.

TRBV5-1	TRBJ2-1	NA	TRBD2	CASSLEPGLNYNEQFF	TGCGCCAGCAGCTTGGAGCCGGGACTAAATTACAATGAGCAGTTCTTC
TRBV2	TRBJ1-5	NA	NA	CASSDWTENQPQHF	TGTGCCAGCAGCGATTGGACAGAAAATCAGCCCCAGCATTTT
TRBV15	TRBJ1-4	NA	NA	CATSRDLEKLFF	TGTGCCACCAGCAGAGATCTGGAAAAACTGTTTTTT
TRBV10-1	TRBJ1-1	NA	TRBD1	CASSPRGSNTEAFF	TGCGCCAGCTCACCCAGGGGGTCGAACACTGAAGCTTTCTTT
TRBV5-1	TRBJ2-5	few	NA	CASSLINSVAGGTFQETQYF	TGCGCCAGCAGCTTGATTAATAGCGTGGCAGGGGGGACCTTCCAAGAGACCCAGTACTTC
TRBV9	TRBJ2-6	NA	NA	CASSVDTGHGANVLTF	TGTGCCAGCAGCGTAGATACAGGGCACGGGGCCAACGTCCTGACTTTC
TRBV29-1	TRBJ1-1	few	NA	CSVAETGPNTEAFF	TGCAGCGTAGCCGAAACAGGTCCGAACACTGAAGCTTTCTTT
TRBV2	TRBJ1-4	once	TRBD1	CASSTQGRAEKLFF	TGTGCCAGCAGTACACAGGGGCGGGCGGAAAAACTGTTTTTT
TRBV11-1	TRBJ2-2	once	NA	CASSQGVTGTGELFF	TGTGCCAGCAGCCAGGGCGTAACGGGCACCGGGGAGCTGTTTTTT
TRBV2	TRBJ1-2	NA	TRBD1	CASKDRRRNGYTF	TGTGCCAGCAAGGACAGGCGTAGGAATGGCTACACCTTC
TRBV3-1/TRBV3-2	TRBJ2-1	NA	TRBD2	CASSLRLAGGEQFF	TGTGCCAGCAGCCTCAGACTAGCGGGAGGTGAGCAGTTCTTC
TRBV12-3/TRBV12-4	TRBJ1-2	few	NA	CASSNNRNYGYTF	TGTGCCAGCAGCAATAACAGGAACTATGGCTACACCTTC
TRBV5-1	TRBJ2-5	NA	NA	CASSLPGVAGQETQYF	TGCGCCAGCAGCTTGCCGGGGGTTGCGGGACAAGAGACCCAGTACTTC
TRBV19	TRBJ1-1	once	NA	CASSQAGLNTEAFF	TGTGCCTCCAGTCAGGCGGGCTTGAACACTGAAGCTTTCTTT
TRBV3-1/TRBV3-2	TRBJ1-5	NA	NA	CASSPQGLGQPQHF	TGTGCCAGCAGCCCCCAGGGGCTGGGTCAGCCCCAGCATTTT
TRBV7-6	TRBJ1-2	NA	NA	CASSLQPGGLVGYTF	TGTGCCAGCAGTCTTCAGCCGGGGGGCCTTGTTGGCTACACCTTC
TRBV6-5	TRBJ1-5	once	TRBD1	CASNTGVGQPQHF	TGTGCCAGCAATACAGGGGTGGGTCAGCCCCAGCATTTT
TRBV4-1	TRBJ1-1	NA	NA	CASSRSGTKNTEAFF	TGCGCCAGCAGCCGGTCGGGGACTAAGAACACTGAAGCTTTCTTT
TRBV5-1	TRBJ2-5	NA	NA	CASSPMFGETQYF	TGCGCCAGCAGCCCGATGTTTGGCGAGACCCAGTACTTC
TRBV28	TRBJ1-6	once	NA	CASGGEPYNSPLHF	TGTGCCAGCGGAGGGGAACCATATAATTCACCCCTCCACTTT
TRBV2	TRBJ1-1	NA	TRBD1	CASSVLAGQTLGDRNTEAFF	TGTGCCAGCAGTGTCCTAGCGGGACAGACACTTGGGGATCGGAACACTGAAGCTTTCTTT
TRBV14	TRBJ1-1	NA	NA	CASSVQVNTEAFF	TGTGCCAGCAGCGTCCAGGTGAACACTGAAGCTTTCTTT
TRBV7-9	TRBJ2-2	NA	TRBD2	CASSSIRTSGDTGELFF	TGTGCCAGCAGCTCTATTAGGACTAGCGGGGACACCGGGGAGCTGTTTTTT
TRBV3-1/TRBV3-2	TRBJ1-3	NA	NA	CASNSGGNTIYF	TGTGCCAGCAATTCGGGTGGAAACACCATATATTTT
TRBV6-5	TRBJ1-1	once	TRBD1	CASSSNLRGHVTEAFF	TGTGCCAGCAGTTCCAACCTCAGGGGGCATGTCACTGAAGCTTTCTTT
TRBV4-2	TRBJ2-1	NA	TRBD2	CASSQFLAEMSYNEQFF	TGTGCCAGCAGCCAATTTCTAGCGGAGATGTCCTACAATGAGCAGTTCTTC
TRBV30	TRBJ1-5	few	TRBD1	CAWSKEQGRGNQPQHF	TGTGCCTGGAGTAAGGAACAGGGGCGAGGCAATCAGCCCCAGCATTTT
TRBV5-1	TRBJ1-5	NA	NA	CASSRGGNQPQHF	TGCGCCAGCAGCCGGGGTGGCAATCAGCCCCAGCATTTT
TRBV24-1	TRBJ2-5	NA	NA	CATSDLLAGETQYF	TGTGCCACCAGTGATCTACTAGCAGGAGAGACCCAGTACTTC
TRBV6-5	TRBJ1-5	NA	NA	CASRGPARNQPQHF	TGTGCCAGCAGGGGGCCCGCCCGCAATCAGCCCCAGCATTTT
TRBV7-2	TRBJ1-3	once	NA	CASSFDRSSSGNTIYF	TGTGCCAGCAGCTTCGACAGGTCGAGCTCTGGAAACACCATATATTTT
TRBV7-9	TRBJ1-1	NA	NA	CASSLVMVAGINTEAFF	TGTGCCAGCAGCTTAGTAATGGTGGCAGGGATTAACACTGAAGCTTTCTTT
TRBV6-1	TRBJ1-1	NA	TRBD1	CASSETGADTEAFF	TGTGCCAGCAGTGAAACAGGGGCGGACACTGAAGCTTTCTTT
TRBV12-3/TRBV12-4	TRBJ2-5	NA	NA	CASSFRRGETQYF	TGTGCCAGCAGTTTTCGCAGGGGAGAGACCCAGTACTTC
TRBV19	TRBJ1-6	NA	TRBD1	CASSRTGYSPLHF	TGTGCCAGTAGCAGGACAGGGTATTCACCCCTCCACTTT
TRBV5-8	TRBJ1-2	NA	NA	CASNPDRLYGYTF	TGTGCCAGCAACCCAGACAGGCTTTATGGCTACACCTTC
TRBV29-1	TRBJ1-3	NA	TRBD1	CSVIPGQGRNTIYF	TGCAGCGTTATTCCGGGACAGGGACGAAACACCATATATTTT